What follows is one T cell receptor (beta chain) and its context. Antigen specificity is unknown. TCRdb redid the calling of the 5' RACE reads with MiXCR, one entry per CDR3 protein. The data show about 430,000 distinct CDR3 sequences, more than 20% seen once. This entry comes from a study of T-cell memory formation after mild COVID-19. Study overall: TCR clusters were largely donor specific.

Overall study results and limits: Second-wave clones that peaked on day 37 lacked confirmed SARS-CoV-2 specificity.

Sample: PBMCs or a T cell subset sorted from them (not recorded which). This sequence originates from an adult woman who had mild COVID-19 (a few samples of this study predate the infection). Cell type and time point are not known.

CDR3 in DNA: TGTGCCAGCAGCTGGTTGAGGGACAGAGCCTACGAGCAGTACTTC. Translation gives CASSWLRDRAYEQYF. This rearrangement joins TRBV5-5 to TRBJ2-7, with 7 nucleotides matching TRBD1. V was pared by 3 bases and J by 2 bases, with 8 bases of the junction left unmatched. This CDR3 contains 15 residues. Germline CDR1 is SGHKS and CDR2 is YYEKEE (reference sequence).